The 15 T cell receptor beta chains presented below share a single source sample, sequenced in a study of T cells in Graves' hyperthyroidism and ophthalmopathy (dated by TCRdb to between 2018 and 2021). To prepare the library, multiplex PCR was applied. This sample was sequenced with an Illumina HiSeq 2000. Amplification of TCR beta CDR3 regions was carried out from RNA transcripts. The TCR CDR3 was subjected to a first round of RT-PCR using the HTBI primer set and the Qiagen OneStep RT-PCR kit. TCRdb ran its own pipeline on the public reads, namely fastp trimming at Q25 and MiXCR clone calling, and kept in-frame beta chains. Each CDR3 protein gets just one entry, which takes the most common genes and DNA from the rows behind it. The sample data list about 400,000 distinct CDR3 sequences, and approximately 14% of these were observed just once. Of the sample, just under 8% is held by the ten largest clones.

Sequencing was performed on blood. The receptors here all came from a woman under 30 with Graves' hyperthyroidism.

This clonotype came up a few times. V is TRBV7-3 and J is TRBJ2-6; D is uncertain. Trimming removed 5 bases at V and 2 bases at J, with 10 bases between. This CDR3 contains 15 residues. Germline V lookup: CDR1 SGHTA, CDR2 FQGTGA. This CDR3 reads CASSPLGAGANVLTF. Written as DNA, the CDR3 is TGTGCCAGCAGCCCCCTCGGTGCTGGGGCCAACGTCCTGACTTTC.

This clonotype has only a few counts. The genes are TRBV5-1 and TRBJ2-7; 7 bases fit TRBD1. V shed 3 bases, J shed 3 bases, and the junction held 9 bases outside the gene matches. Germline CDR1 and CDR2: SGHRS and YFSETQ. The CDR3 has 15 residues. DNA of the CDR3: TGCGCCAGCAGCTCCGGGGACAGCGGTCTCTACGAGCAGTACTTC. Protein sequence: CASSSGDSGLYEQYF.

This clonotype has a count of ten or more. The CDR3 protein is CSVAGRGANVLTF. The CDR3 nucleotides are TGCAGCGTTGCCGGCCGGGGGGCCAACGTCCTGACTTTC. This sequence joins TRBV29-1 and TRBJ2-6; D uncertain. CDR1 is SQVTM, CDR2 ANQGSEA, per germline. V lost 4 bases to trimming and J lost 4 bases, with 8 bases between them. The CDR3 is made up of 13 amino acids.

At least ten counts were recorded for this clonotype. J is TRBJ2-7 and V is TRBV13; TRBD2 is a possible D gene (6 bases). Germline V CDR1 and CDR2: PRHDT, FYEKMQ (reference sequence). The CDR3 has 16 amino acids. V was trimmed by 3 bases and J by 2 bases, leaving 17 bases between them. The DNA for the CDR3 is TGTGCCAGCAGCTTCCGGGGAGGACCCCGGCCCTACGAGCAGTACTTC. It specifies CASSFRGGPRPYEQYF.

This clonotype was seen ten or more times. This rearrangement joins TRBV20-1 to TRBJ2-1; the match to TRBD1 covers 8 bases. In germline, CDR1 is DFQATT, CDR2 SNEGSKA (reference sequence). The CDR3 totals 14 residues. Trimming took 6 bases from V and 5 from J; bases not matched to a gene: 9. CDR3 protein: CSAPTGEAHNEQFF. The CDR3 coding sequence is TGCAGTGCCCCGACAGGGGAGGCGCACAATGAGCAGTTCTTC.

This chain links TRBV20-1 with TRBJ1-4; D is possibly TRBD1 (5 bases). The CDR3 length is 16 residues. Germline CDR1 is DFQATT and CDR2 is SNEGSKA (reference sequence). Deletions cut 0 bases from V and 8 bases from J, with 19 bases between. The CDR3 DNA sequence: TGCAGTGCTAGAGATCATGGACGGGGGTCCTACGAAAAACTGTTTTTT. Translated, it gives CSARDHGRGSYEKLFF.

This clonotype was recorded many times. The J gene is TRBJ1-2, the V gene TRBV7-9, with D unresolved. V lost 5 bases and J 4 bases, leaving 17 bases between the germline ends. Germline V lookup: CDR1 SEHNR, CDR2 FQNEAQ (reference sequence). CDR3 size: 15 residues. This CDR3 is CASSPPLLDVYGYTF. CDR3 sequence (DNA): TGTGCCAGCAGCCCCCCGCTCCTTGATGTCTATGGCTACACCTTC.

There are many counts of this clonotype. The CDR3: CASSYMGTYEQYF. The CDR3 DNA sequence: TGTGCCAGCAGTTATATGGGAACCTACGAGCAGTACTTC. This rearrangement joins TRBV6-1 to TRBJ2-7, with unresolved D. This CDR3 is 13 amino acids long. Germline CDR1 and CDR2: MNHNS and SASEGT. Trimming took off 5 bases at V and 2 bases at J, with 10 bases between the two ends.

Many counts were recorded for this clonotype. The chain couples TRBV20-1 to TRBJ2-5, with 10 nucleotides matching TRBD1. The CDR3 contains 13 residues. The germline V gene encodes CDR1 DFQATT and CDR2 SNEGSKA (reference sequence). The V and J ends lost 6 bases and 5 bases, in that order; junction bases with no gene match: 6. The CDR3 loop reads CSASDRGQETQYF. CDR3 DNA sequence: TGCAGTGCCTCAGACAGGGGGCAGGAGACCCAGTACTTC.

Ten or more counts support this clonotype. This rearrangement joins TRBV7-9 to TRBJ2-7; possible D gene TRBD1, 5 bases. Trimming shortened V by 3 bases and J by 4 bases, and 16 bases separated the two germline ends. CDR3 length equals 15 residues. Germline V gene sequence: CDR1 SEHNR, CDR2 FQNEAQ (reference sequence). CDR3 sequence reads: CASSFQTVGSYEQYF. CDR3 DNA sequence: TGTGCCAGCAGCTTTCAGACAGTAGGGTCGTACGAGCAGTACTTC.

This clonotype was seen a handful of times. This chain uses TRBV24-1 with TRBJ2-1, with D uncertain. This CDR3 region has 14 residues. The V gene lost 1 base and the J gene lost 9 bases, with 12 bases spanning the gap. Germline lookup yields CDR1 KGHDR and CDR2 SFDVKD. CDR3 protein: CATSDFSGVGEQFF. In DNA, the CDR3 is TGTGCCACCAGTGATTTTAGTGGGGTAGGTGAGCAGTTCTTC.

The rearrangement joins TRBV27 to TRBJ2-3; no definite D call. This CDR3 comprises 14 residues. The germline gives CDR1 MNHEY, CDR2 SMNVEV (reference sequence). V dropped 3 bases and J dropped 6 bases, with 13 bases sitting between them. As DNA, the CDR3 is TGTGCCAGCAGTTTGGGTTCCCCGCCCGATACGCAGTATTTT. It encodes CASSLGSPPDTQYF.

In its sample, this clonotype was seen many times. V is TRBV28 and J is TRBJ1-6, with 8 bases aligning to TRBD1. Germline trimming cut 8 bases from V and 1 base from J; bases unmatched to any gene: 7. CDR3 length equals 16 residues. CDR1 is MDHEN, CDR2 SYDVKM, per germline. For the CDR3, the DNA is TGTGCCAGCCGGACAGGGAAATGGTCCTATAATTCACCCCTCCACTTT. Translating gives CASRTGKWSYNSPLHF. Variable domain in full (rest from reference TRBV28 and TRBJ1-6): DVKVTQSSRYLVKRTGEKVFLECVQDMDHENMFWYRQDPGLGLRLIYFSYDVKMKEKGDIPEGYSVSREKKERFSLILESASTNQTSMYLCASRTGKWSYNSPLHFGNGTRLTVT.

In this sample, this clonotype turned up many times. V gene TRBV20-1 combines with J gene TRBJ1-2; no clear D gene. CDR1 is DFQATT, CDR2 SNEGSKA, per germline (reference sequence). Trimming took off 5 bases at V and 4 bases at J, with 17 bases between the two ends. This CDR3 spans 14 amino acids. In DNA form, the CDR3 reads TGCAGTGCTCCGGAAGGCAGCGCGGTCTATGGCTACACCTTC. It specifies CSAPEGSAVYGYTF.

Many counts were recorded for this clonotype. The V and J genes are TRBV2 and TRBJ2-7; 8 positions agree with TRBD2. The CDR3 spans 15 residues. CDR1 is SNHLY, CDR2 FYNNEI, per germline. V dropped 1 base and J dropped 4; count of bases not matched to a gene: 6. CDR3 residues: CASSEELAGGYEQYF. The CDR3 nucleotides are TGTGCCAGCAGTGAAGAGCTAGCGGGTGGGTACGAGCAGTACTTC.